This passage covers 8 T cell receptor beta chains from one sample sequenced in a study of cytomegalovirus exposure and HLA in healthy donors. Primers for the PCR totalled 60 Vbeta and 13 Jbeta. The table came from immunoSEQ multiplex PCR; TCRdb's copy has only in-frame clones and leaves some out. The table has over 150,000 clones, 75% to 90% seen once. The sample was PBMCs. Every receptor here comes from a girl aged 2 to 10 in good health and CMV-seropositive.

Only one count was recorded for this clone. This chain uses TRBV7-9 with TRBJ2-7, with 12 bases lining up with TRBD2. The V gene end was trimmed by 4 bases and the J gene end by 6 bases; junction bases not matched to a gene: 4. The germline CDR1 and CDR2 sequences are SEHNR and FQNEAQ (reference sequence). This CDR3 spans 14 amino acids. The CDR3 DNA is TGTGCCAGCAGCTCCGAACTAGCGGGAGGCGAGCAGTACTTC. It encodes CASSSELAGGEQYF.

The CDR3 nucleotides read TGTGCCAGCAGTTACTTGAGCGGGAGGTTTTACGAGCAGTACTTC. Residues: CASSYLSGRFYEQYF. The J gene is TRBJ2-7, the V gene TRBV6-5, with 9 bases aligning to TRBD2. With V trimmed by 1 base and J by 4 bases, 5 bases remained unmatched. In germline, CDR1 is MNHEY, CDR2 SVGAGI. This CDR3 has 15 amino acids.

V gene TRBV30 combines with J gene TRBJ1-1, with TRBD1 matching over 8 bases. From germline, CDR1 is GTSNPN and CDR2 SVGIG (reference sequence). The CDR3 runs to 12 residues. V trimming: 5 bases; J trimming: 5 bases; junction bases outside the gene matches: 4. This CDR3 reads CAWGDRWTEAFF. The CDR3 coding sequence is TGTGCCTGGGGGGACAGGTGGACTGAAGCTTTCTTT.

The genes are TRBV7-8 and TRBJ1-4; 7 bases align to TRBD1. After removal of 5 bases from V and 0 bases from J, the junction contained 6 bases not matched to a gene. CDR1 and CDR2 (germline): SGHVS, FQNEAQ. This CDR3 comprises 16 residues. CDR3 DNA sequence: TGTGCCAGCAGCCCGACAGGGACCGCAACTAATGAAAAACTGTTTTTT. Translation gives CASSPTGTATNEKLFF.

This rearrangement joins TRBV10-1 to TRBJ2-2; 13 nucleotides align to TRBD2. This CDR3 is built from 17 residues. The J segment lost 5 bases and the V segment lost 2 bases, leaving 5 bases of the junction unmatched. Per the germline V gene, CDR1 is WNHNN and CDR2 is SYGVQD (reference sequence). CDR3 loop: CASSEGLAGVRTGELFF. CDR3 in DNA: TGCGCCAGCAGTGAGGGACTAGCGGGAGTACGAACCGGGGAGCTGTTTTTT.

This rearrangement joins TRBV7-9 to TRBJ2-2, with TRBD1 as a possible D gene (8 bases). CDR1 is SEHNR and CDR2 is FQNEAQ in the germline V gene (reference sequence). The CDR3 length is 16 residues. The germline V and J ends were trimmed by 5 bases and 1 base, with 14 bases remaining between them. CDR3: CASSPSGTGNTGELFF. DNA for the CDR3: TGTGCCAGCAGCCCCAGCGGGACAGGGAACACCGGGGAGCTGTTTTTT. Complete variable domain (other parts from reference TRBV7-9 and TRBJ2-2): DTGVSQNPRHKITKRGQNVTFRCDPISEHNRLYWYRQTLGQGPEFLTYFQNEAQLEKSRLLSDRFSAERPKGSFSTLEIQRTEQGDSAMYLCASSPSGTGNTGELFFGEGSRLTVL.

The J gene is TRBJ1-6, the V gene TRBV30; D gene uncertain. The germline CDR1 and CDR2 sequences are GTSNPN and SVGIG (reference sequence). This CDR3 contains 11 residues. Trimming removed 6 bases at V and 14 bases at J, with 14 bases between. The chain's CDR3 is CACLGAEALHF. The CDR3 DNA is TGTGCCTGTTTAGGAGCCGAGGCCCTCCACTTT.

The CDR3, as DNA: TGTGCCGCGGGGAGCGGGAGGTCATCAGATACGCAGTATTTT. Translated: CAAGSGRSSDTQYF. The chain carries TRBV30 and TRBJ2-3; 9 positions match TRBD2. This CDR3 has 14 amino acids. Germline V gives CDR1 GTSNPN, CDR2 SVGIG (reference sequence). Germline trimming cut 8 bases from V and 4 bases from J; bases unmatched to any gene: 10.